These 20 T cell receptor beta chains were sequenced from one sample in a study of T cells in Graves' hyperthyroidism and ophthalmopathy. Template material for amplifying TCR beta CDR3 regions consisted of RNA transcripts. A first-round RT-PCR of the TCR CDR3 used the HTBI primer set. TCRdb independently ran MiXCR on the multiplex PCR reads; one entry per CDR3 protein. The data show approximately 360,000 distinct CDR3 sequences, with 15% to 17% seen just once and approximately 30% held by the top ten. The source material was blood. Receptors originate from a woman aged 18-29 years with Graves' hyperthyroidism that later progressed to Graves' ophthalmopathy.

This clonotype was recorded many times. The genes are TRBV2 and TRBJ2-1; the match to TRBD2 covers 9 bases. The CDR3 has 14 residues. Trimming removed 3 bases from V and 7 bases from J; junction bases left unmatched: 4. Germline-derived CDR1 and CDR2 are SNHLY and FYNNEI. The CDR3 sequence: CASSEGGRGNEQFF. Written as DNA, the CDR3 is TGTGCCAGCAGTGAGGGCGGGAGGGGTAATGAGCAGTTCTTC.

Regarding this clonotype: Since a much larger clone is just one base distant, this may be a read error. This rearrangement joins TRBV3-1 to TRBJ1-2, with 7 bases aligning to TRBD1. The CDR3 consists of 19 residues. Germline-derived CDR1 and CDR2 are LGHDT and YNNKEL (reference sequence). Trimming cost V 0 bases and J 2 bases; bases outside gene matches: 15. The CDR3 protein is CASSQEGWLKGADNYGYTF. DNA for the CDR3: TGTGCCAGCAGCCAAGAGGGATGGCTTAAGGGGGCGGACAACTATGGCTACACCTTC.

This clonotype appeared many times. The chain combines TRBV5-1 with TRBJ2-2; perhaps TRBD2 as D (6 bases). The ends were cut back, 9 bases at V and 2 bases at J, with 11 bases in the middle. Per the germline V gene, CDR1 is SGHRS and CDR2 is YFSETQ. This CDR3 comprises 13 residues. The CDR3 DNA reads as TGCGCCACGGGGGAACCAAACACCGGGGAGCTGTTTTTT. It is translated as CATGEPNTGELFF.

This clonotype was seen ten or more times. The chain joins TRBV28 to TRBJ1-4; D is undetermined. Germline values: CDR1 MDHEN, CDR2 SYDVKM. The CDR3 runs 12 residues. The germline V and J ends were trimmed by 6 bases and 8 bases, with 10 bases remaining between them. The CDR3 loop reads CASRSLGEKLFF. CDR3 DNA: TGTGCCAGCAGATCGCTAGGAGAAAAACTGTTTTTT. Drawing the rest from reference TRBV28 and TRBJ1-4, the complete variable domain is DVKVTQSSRYLVKRTGEKVFLECVQDMDHENMFWYRQDPGLGLRLIYFSYDVKMKEKGDIPEGYSVSREKKERFSLILESASTNQTSMYLCASRSLGEKLFFGSGTQLSVL.

This clonotype has a count of ten or more. This chain joins TRBV28 and TRBJ1-2; D uncertain. Germline V CDR1 and CDR2: MDHEN, SYDVKM. This CDR3 has 13 residues. The V end lost 7 bases, the J end lost 1 base, and 10 bases lay between the germline ends. In nucleotides, the CDR3 is TGTGCCAGCAAAGTTGGGGTTAACTATGGCTACACCTTC. Amino acids: CASKVGVNYGYTF.

The chain joins TRBV15 to TRBJ1-4; no definite D call. Trimming stripped 1 base from V and 6 bases from J, with 12 bases between. The germline gives CDR1 LNHNV, CDR2 YYDKDF (reference sequence). This CDR3 contains 15 residues. The CDR3 region is CATSRGLIGDEKLFF. CDR3 DNA sequence: TGTGCCACCAGCAGAGGTTTGATAGGCGATGAAAAACTGTTTTTT.

This clonotype was counted ten times or more. The rearrangement links TRBV6-1 to TRBJ2-7; D might be TRBD1 (5 bases). The germline V and J ends were trimmed by 5 bases and 5 bases, with 13 bases remaining between them. Germline values: CDR1 MNHNS, CDR2 SASEGT. This CDR3 spans 13 amino acids. The CDR3 spells CASSWQGIDEQYF. In nucleotides, the CDR3 is TGTGCCAGCAGTTGGCAGGGAATCGACGAGCAGTACTTC.

This clonotype showed up many times. This sequence joins TRBV11-3 and TRBJ2-1; D may be TRBD1 or TRBD2 (5 bases each). V was clipped by 5 bases and J by 1 base, with 12 bases between them. Germline lookup yields CDR1 SGHNT and CDR2 YENEEA. The CDR3 is 15 residues long. CDR3 DNA: TGTGCCAGCAGCCGGGACCAGGTATCCTACAATGAGCAGTTCTTC. Protein product: CASSRDQVSYNEQFF.

This clonotype was counted at least ten times. CDR3 DNA sequence: TGTGCCAGCAGCCAAGATTGGGACGGGATAGGCGACGAGCAGTACTTC. This sequence encodes CASSQDWDGIGDEQYF. The rearrangement joins TRBV3-1 to TRBJ2-7; D is perhaps TRBD1 or TRBD2 (5 bases each). In germline, CDR1 is LGHDT, CDR2 YNNKEL (reference sequence). V lost 0 bases and J lost 5, with 17 bases in between. The CDR3 runs to 16 residues.

V and J are TRBV5-1 and TRBJ2-5, with D perhaps TRBD1 (6 bases). The germline V and J ends were trimmed by 2 bases and 2 bases, with 16 bases remaining between them. Per the germline V gene, CDR1 is SGHRS and CDR2 is YFSETQ. CDR3 length: 16 amino acids. The CDR3 spells CASSFMTGGIQETQYF. CDR3 in DNA: TGCGCCAGCAGCTTTATGACAGGAGGAATACAAGAGACCCAGTACTTC.

This clonotype was observed many times. This rearrangement joins TRBV28 to TRBJ2-3; the match to TRBD2 covers 10 bases. Trimming took 5 bases from V and 6 from J; bases not matched to a gene: 11. CDR3 length equals 16 residues. Germline-derived CDR1 and CDR2 are MDHEN and SYDVKM. CDR3 protein: CASSGYASGSWDTQYF. In DNA, the CDR3 is TGTGCCAGCAGTGGATACGCTAGCGGGAGTTGGGATACGCAGTATTTT.

The V call is TRBV19, the J call TRBJ1-2; D remains unclear. Germline-derived CDR1 and CDR2 are LNHDA and SQIVND (reference sequence). V lost 7 bases, J lost 3 bases, and 15 bases lay in between. The CDR3 loop spans 14 amino acids. The CDR3: CASTPGEVDYGYTF. CDR3 in DNA: TGTGCCAGTACCCCCGGGGAAGTCGACTATGGCTACACCTTC.

This clonotype was found many times. CDR3 in DNA: TGCAGTGCACTCGGGACACTCTTTAACTATGGCTACACCTTC. Its translation is CSALGTLFNYGYTF. This sequence joins TRBV20-1 and TRBJ1-2; TRBD1 is a possible D gene (6 bases). This CDR3 region has 14 residues. Between the trimmed V and J ends, which lost 6 bases and 1 base, there was a span of 15 bases. Germline V CDR1 and CDR2: DFQATT, SNEGSKA (reference sequence).

This clonotype was counted ten times or more. The chain joins TRBV20-1 to TRBJ2-1, with 7 bases identical to TRBD2. The V and J ends lost 3 bases and 8 bases, in that order; junction bases with no gene match: 4. Looked up from germline, CDR1 is DFQATT and CDR2 is SNEGSKA (reference sequence). The CDR3 is made up of 12 amino acids. The CDR3 DNA sequence: TGCAGTGCTAGTCCCACTAGCGATGAGCAGTTCTTC. Residues: CSASPTSDEQFF.

This chain joins TRBV2 and TRBJ2-3; D tentatively fits TRBD1 or TRBD2 (5 bases each). This CDR3 contains 14 residues. Germline CDR1 reads SNHLY; CDR2 reads FYNNEI. Trimming shortened V by 7 bases and J by 1 base, and 12 bases separated the two germline ends. The chain's CDR3 is CASTRDGRTDTQYF. The CDR3 bases are TGTGCCAGCACTCGGGACGGGCGCACAGATACGCAGTATTTT. Drawing the rest from reference TRBV2 and TRBJ2-3, the complete variable domain is EPEVTQTPSHQVTQMGQEVILRCVPISNHLYFYWYRQILGQKVEFLVSFYNNEISEKSEIFDDQFSVERPDGSNFTLKIRSTKLEDSAMYFCASTRDGRTDTQYFGPGTRLTVL.

This clonotype was detected many times. The CDR3 region is CSAPTGGGVRSGELFF. DNA for the CDR3: TGCAGTGCTCCCACCGGGGGGGGCGTTCGGTCCGGGGAGCTGTTTTTT. The V and J genes are TRBV20-1 and TRBJ2-2, with TRBD2 matching 8 bases. Germline V gene lookup returns CDR1 DFQATT and CDR2 SNEGSKA (reference sequence). The CDR3 is 16 residues long. V was clipped by 5 bases and J by 6 bases; unmatched bases: 14.

The table lists this clonotype with many counts. This chain links TRBV2 with TRBJ2-7; D ambiguous. The V gene's germline CDR1 is SNHLY and CDR2 FYNNEI. V was trimmed by 7 bases and J by 5 bases, leaving 15 bases between them. The CDR3 sequence is 13 residues long. This CDR3 is CASNGPGPNEQYF. The CDR3 bases are TGTGCCAGCAACGGTCCTGGACCTAACGAGCAGTACTTC.

This clonotype was recorded many times. The chain couples TRBV28 to TRBJ2-7; D unclear. The CDR3 length is 17 residues. Trimming pared 1 base from V and 5 bases from J, leaving 21 bases between. CDR1 is MDHEN, CDR2 SYDVKM, per germline. CDR3 in amino acids: CASSLFPKLDPGDEQYF. DNA for the CDR3: TGTGCCAGCAGTTTATTCCCCAAACTGGACCCCGGCGACGAGCAGTACTTC.

A few counts support this clonotype. This rearrangement joins TRBV2 to TRBJ2-1; the match to TRBD1 covers 7 bases. J lost 3 bases, V lost 6 bases, and 14 bases had no gene match. Per the germline V gene, CDR1 is SNHLY and CDR2 is FYNNEI. CDR3 length equals 17 residues. The CDR3 nucleotides read TGTGCCAGCAGCCAAGTAACCCTGGGACAGAACTACAATGAGCAGTTCTTC. Amino acids: CASSQVTLGQNYNEQFF.

This clonotype was counted only a few times. The chain uses TRBV20-1 and TRBJ2-5; tentatively, D is TRBD1 or TRBD2 (7 bases each). CDR1 is DFQATT and CDR2 is SNEGSKA in the germline V gene (reference sequence). The CDR3 has 16 amino acids. Trimming took off 5 bases at V and 5 bases at J, with 24 bases between the two ends. The CDR3 DNA reads as TGCAGTGCTTGGCGAGGCAGGGGGGGGATTGGGGAGACCCAGTACTTC. Protein sequence: CSAWRGRGGIGETQYF.